Below, 20 T cell receptor beta chains from the same sample are listed, as sequenced in a study of blood T cells in healthy people across ages. Using a J-beta primer mix together with a sample-barcoded 5' primer, a second PCR was run for 7 to 11 cycles. MiXCR, applied by TCRdb to the 5' RACE reads, yields one record per CDR3 protein. This table has 1.4 million to 1.5 million distinct CDR3 sequences, 42% appearing once. The sample taken for sequencing was blood. Receptor source: a woman aged 18-35 years in good health.

V usage is TRBV11-2 and J usage is TRBJ2-3; TRBD2 aligns across 8 bases. Germline CDR1 SGHAT, CDR2 FQNNGV. CDR3 length: 13 amino acids. Trimming took 4 bases from V and 10 from J; bases not matched to a gene: 7. CDR3 nucleotides: TGTGCCAGCAGCTCAAGAAGACTAGCGCCGCAGTATTTT. Protein sequence: CASSSRRLAPQYF.

This clonotype showed up many times. The chain employs TRBV29-1 and TRBJ2-7, with D possibly TRBD1 on 7 matching bases. Trimming cost V 4 bases and J 3 bases, with 13 bases left between them. Germline V CDR1 and CDR2: SQVTM, ANQGSEA. The CDR3 runs 13 residues. The DNA for the CDR3 is TGCAGCGTTGTTGGGCAGGGGGGCTACGAGCAGTACTTC. Residues: CSVVGQGGYEQYF.

The chain couples TRBV27 to TRBJ2-1, with 16 bases identical to TRBD2. From germline, CDR1 is MNHEY and CDR2 SMNVEV (reference sequence). The CDR3 extends over 22 amino acids. The ends lost 3 bases at V and 9 bases at J; junction bases unmatched: 23. The CDR3 region has the DNA TGTGCCAGCAGTTTTCTAGGGACCGGGACTAGCGGGGGGGCTCTTTACTCGTCTGAGCAGTTCTTC. The encoded protein is CASSFLGTGTSGGALYSSEQFF.

In this sample, this clonotype turned up a few times. The chain employs TRBV2 and TRBJ1-2; the D is unclear. V gave up 5 bases and J gave up 10 bases, with 11 bases separating them. Germline V gives CDR1 SNHLY, CDR2 FYNNEI. This CDR3 contains 11 residues. The CDR3 bases are TGTGCCAGCAGTCCTATTTCTCTCTACACCTTC. Translating it yields CASSPISLYTF.

This clonotype was seen once. This chain connects TRBV6-1 to TRBJ2-2; 8 bases align to TRBD1. This CDR3 spans 13 amino acids. V lost 7 bases to trimming and J lost 4 bases; unmatched junction nucleotides: 2. In germline, CDR1 is MNHNS, CDR2 SASEGT. This CDR3 reads CASTRGPTGELFF. The CDR3 nucleotides read TGTGCCAGCACCAGGGGGCCCACCGGGGAGCTGTTTTTT.

The CDR3 nucleotides are TGCAGCGTTGAACTGAAACAGGGGATTACCTACAATGAGCAGTACTTC. Amino acid sequence: CSVELKQGITYNEQYF. V gene TRBV29-1 combines with J gene TRBJ2-1; 7 bases agree with TRBD1. The better agreement between TRBJ2-7 and the DNA end casts doubt on the J call. The length of the CDR3 is 16 residues. Germline CDR1 reads SQVTM; CDR2 reads ANQGSEA.

This clonotype has a single count. V usage is TRBV6-1 and J usage is TRBJ1-5; D not resolved. The CDR3 contains 16 residues. V was trimmed by 0 bases and J by 0 bases, leaving 9 bases between them. In germline, CDR1 is MNHNS, CDR2 SASEGT. The CDR3 reads CASSEAGQFSNQPQHF. In DNA, the CDR3 is TGTGCCAGCAGTGAAGCAGGCCAGTTTAGCAATCAGCCCCAGCATTTT.

A few counts support this clonotype. The chain employs TRBV4-2 and TRBJ2-4, with 8 positions matching TRBD2. This CDR3 region has 18 residues. Germline CDR1 and CDR2: LGHNA and YNFKEQ. The ends lost 3 bases at V and 9 bases at J; junction bases unmatched: 19. The CDR3: CASSQIVGSGEVEGIQYF. CDR3 nucleotide sequence: TGTGCCAGCAGCCAGATCGTGGGTAGCGGGGAGGTTGAGGGCATTCAGTACTTC.

This CDR3 reads CASSLETGIGYTF. The CDR3 DNA follows: TGCGCCAGCAGCCTGGAGACAGGAATTGGCTACACCTTC. The rearrangement links TRBV5-1 to TRBJ1-2; D might be TRBD1 (6 bases). V lost 4 bases and J lost 7, with 14 bases in between. Germline loops: CDR1 SGHRS, CDR2 YFSETQ. This CDR3 has 13 residues.

This clonotype was counted between two and nine times. The J gene is TRBJ2-5, the V gene TRBV6-2 or TRBV6-3, with 7 bases that match TRBD2. Germline values: CDR1 MNHEY, CDR2 SVGEGT. This CDR3 region has 14 residues. The V and J ends lost 7 bases and 5 bases, in that order; junction bases with no gene match: 10. CDR3 nucleotide sequence: TGTGCCAGCACCGGGACTATTTCCGGCGAGACCCAGTACTTC. Its translation: CASTGTISGETQYF.

The gene calls are TRBV20-1 and TRBJ2-3; maybe TRBD2 (6 bases). The ends were cut back, 5 bases at V and 8 bases at J, with 26 bases in the middle. The CDR3 sequence is 16 residues long. Germline values: CDR1 DFQATT, CDR2 SNEGSKA (reference sequence). Here the CDR3 reads CSAPDGGAAPMGTQYF. In DNA form, the CDR3 reads TGCAGTGCTCCCGACGGAGGGGCGGCCCCCATGGGTACGCAGTATTTT.

This clonotype was counted only a few times. The CDR3 here is CSAPKPGQRNTEAFF. CDR3 in DNA: TGCAGTGCGCCCAAACCGGGACAGAGGAACACTGAAGCTTTCTTT. The genes are TRBV20-1 and TRBJ1-1; 7 bases fit TRBD1. There are 15 residues in the CDR3. With 6 bases clipped from V and 1 base from J, the junction kept 11 bases outside the gene matches. Germline CDR1 and CDR2: DFQATT and SNEGSKA (reference sequence).

This clonotype was detected a few times. V is TRBV28 and J is TRBJ2-5, with D possibly matching TRBD2 (5 bases). Germline loops: CDR1 MDHEN, CDR2 SYDVKM. The CDR3 consists of 13 residues. Trimming removed 8 bases at V and 5 bases at J, with 15 bases between. As DNA, the CDR3 is TGTGCCAGCGGGCTGAACGGGGAGGAGACCCAGTACTTC. This gives the protein CASGLNGEETQYF.

This clonotype has more than one count but fewer than ten. The chain uses TRBV12-3 or TRBV12-4 and TRBJ2-1, with unresolved D. Deletions cut 4 bases from V and 4 bases from J, with 8 bases between. This CDR3 is built from 13 residues. CDR3 sequence reads: CASSWTAYNEQFF. CDR3 coding DNA: TGTGCCAGCAGTTGGACCGCTTACAATGAGCAGTTCTTC.

The J gene is TRBJ2-1, the V gene TRBV7-2; D is unresolved. TRBJ2-7 explains the end of the DNA better; the J call may be wrong. The CDR3 totals 15 residues. CDR1 SGHTA and CDR2 FQGNSA come from the germline V gene. The CDR3 DNA reads as TGTGCCAGCAGCTTAGGGCGGAGCTCCTACAATGAGCAGTACTTC. This sequence encodes CASSLGRSSYNEQYF.

In this sample, this clonotype turned up a few times. This chain uses TRBV7-9 with TRBJ2-7, with D perhaps assigned TRBD1 or TRBD2 (5 bases each). Germline CDR1 is SEHNR and CDR2 is FQNEAQ (reference sequence). The CDR3 has 15 residues. Trimming took 2 bases from V and 3 from J, leaving 14 bases between them. The DNA of the CDR3 is TGTGCCAGCAGCTTATATGGGACCTCCAACTACGAGCAGTACTTC. It codes for CASSLYGTSNYEQYF.

The V call is TRBV20-1, the J call TRBJ2-2; 14 positions match TRBD2. V lost 4 bases, J lost 4 bases, and 11 bases stayed unmatched. The germline V gene has CDR1 DFQATT and CDR2 SNEGSKA (reference sequence). The length of the CDR3 is 18 residues. This chain's CDR3 is CSATGTSGSGGGTGELFF. CDR3 in DNA: TGCAGTGCTACCGGGACTAGCGGGAGCGGCGGGGGCACCGGGGAGCTGTTTTTT.

The genes are TRBV20-1 and TRBJ2-1, with 9 bases fitting TRBD2. Per germline, CDR1 DFQATT and CDR2 SNEGSKA (reference sequence). This CDR3 contains 19 residues. V lost 0 bases and J lost 4; bases outside the gene matches: 16. In DNA, the CDR3 is TGCAGTGCTAGAGACGGGGAACCTGAGAGACTAGCGGCTTACAATGAGCAGTTCTTC. Translated, it gives CSARDGEPERLAAYNEQFF.

This rearrangement joins TRBV12-3 or TRBV12-4 to TRBJ2-5; 11 bases line up with TRBD2. The CDR3 length is 17 residues. The trim removed 3 bases at V and 11 bases at J, leaving 17 bases unmatched. The CDR3: CASSFAFSGRAYNEQYF. In DNA form, the CDR3 reads TGTGCCAGCAGTTTCGCGTTTAGCGGGAGGGCTTACAATGAGCAGTACTTC.

In nucleotides, the CDR3 is TGTGCCAGCAACTCGGGGACAGCCCAAGAGACCCAGTACTTC. Amino acids: CASNSGTAQETQYF. The chain recombines TRBV11-1 with TRBJ2-5; 7 bases align to TRBD1. The CDR3 sequence is 14 residues long. Germline loops: CDR1 SGHAT, CDR2 FQDESV (reference sequence). V was pared by 7 bases and J by 1 base, with 6 bases of the junction left unmatched.